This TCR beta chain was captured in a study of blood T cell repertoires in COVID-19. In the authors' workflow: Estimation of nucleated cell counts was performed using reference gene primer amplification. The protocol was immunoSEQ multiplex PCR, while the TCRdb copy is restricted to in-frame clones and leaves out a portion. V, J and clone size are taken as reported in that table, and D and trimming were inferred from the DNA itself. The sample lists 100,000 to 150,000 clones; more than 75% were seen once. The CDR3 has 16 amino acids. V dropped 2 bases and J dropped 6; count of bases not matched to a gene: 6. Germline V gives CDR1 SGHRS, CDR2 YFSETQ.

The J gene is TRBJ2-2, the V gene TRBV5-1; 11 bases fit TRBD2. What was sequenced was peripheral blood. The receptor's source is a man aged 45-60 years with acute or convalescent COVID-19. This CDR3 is CASSLELAGAAGELFF. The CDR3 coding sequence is TGCGCCAGCAGCTTAGAACTAGCGGGAGCGGCCGGGGAGCTGTTTTTT.